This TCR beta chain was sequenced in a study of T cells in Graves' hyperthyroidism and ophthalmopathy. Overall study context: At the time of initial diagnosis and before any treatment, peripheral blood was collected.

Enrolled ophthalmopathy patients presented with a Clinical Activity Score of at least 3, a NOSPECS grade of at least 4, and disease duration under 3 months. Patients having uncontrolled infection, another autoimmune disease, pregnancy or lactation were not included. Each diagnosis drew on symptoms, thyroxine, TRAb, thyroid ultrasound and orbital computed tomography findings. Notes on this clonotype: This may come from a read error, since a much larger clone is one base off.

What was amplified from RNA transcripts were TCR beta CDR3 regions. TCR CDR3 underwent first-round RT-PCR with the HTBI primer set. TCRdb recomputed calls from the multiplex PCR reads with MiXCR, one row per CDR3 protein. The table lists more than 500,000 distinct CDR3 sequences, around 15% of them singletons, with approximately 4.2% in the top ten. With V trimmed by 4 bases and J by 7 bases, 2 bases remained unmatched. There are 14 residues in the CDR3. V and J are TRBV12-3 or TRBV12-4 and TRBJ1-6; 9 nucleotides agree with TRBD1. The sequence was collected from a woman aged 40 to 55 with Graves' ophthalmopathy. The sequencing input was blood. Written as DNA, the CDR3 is TGTGCCAGCAGTTGGACAGGGGAAAATTCACCCCTCCACTTT. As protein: CASSWTGENSPLHF.